Below are 13 T cell receptor beta chains sequenced from a single sample in a study of blood T cell repertoires in COVID-19. Repertoires were generated with immunoSEQ multiplex PCR, while TCRdb's copy carries only in-frame clones and drops some. The sample has roughly 100,000 clones; around four fifths are singletons. The specimen was peripheral blood. These receptors all come from a woman aged 70-85 years with acute or convalescent COVID-19.

This chain links TRBV29-1 with TRBJ2-7; 7 nucleotides match TRBD1. The CDR3 is 14 residues long. CDR1 is SQVTM and CDR2 is ANQGSEA in the germline V gene. The V gene end was trimmed by 3 bases and the J gene end by 6 bases; junction bases not matched to a gene: 11. As DNA, the CDR3 is TGCAGCGTTGACGGGCCCGGACAGGTGGGCGAGCAGTACTTC. It specifies CSVDGPGQVGEQYF.

The gene calls are TRBV2 and TRBJ1-2; tentatively, D is TRBD1 (6 bases). Between the trimmed V and J ends, which lost 8 bases and 4 bases, there was a span of 17 bases. CDR1 and CDR2 (germline): SNHLY, FYNNEI. CDR3 size: 14 residues. DNA for the CDR3: TGTGCCAGCGGGGAGACAGGTCTCGGCTATGGCTACACCTTC. Its translation is CASGETGLGYGYTF.

The CDR3 coding sequence is TGTGCCAGCAGTGGGGCGTTTGGGACACAATCCTACGAGCAGTACTTC. This codes for CASSGAFGTQSYEQYF. This chain links TRBV2 with TRBJ2-7, with TRBD1 as a possible D gene (6 bases). Looked up from germline, CDR1 is SNHLY and CDR2 is FYNNEI. This CDR3 contains 16 residues. Deletions cut 4 bases from V and 1 base from J, with 17 bases between.

The chain links TRBV4-2 to TRBJ2-3; the match to TRBD2 covers 11 bases. J lost 2 bases, V lost 2 bases, and 6 bases had no gene match. CDR1 is LGHNA and CDR2 is YNFKEQ in the germline V gene. The CDR3 runs to 17 residues. DNA of the CDR3: TGTGCCAGCAGCCAAACGACTAGCGGGGCGAACACAGATACGCAGTATTTT. Translated: CASSQTTSGANTDTQYF.

The rearrangement joins TRBV3-1 (or the pseudogene TRBV3-2) to TRBJ2-1; 9 bases map to TRBD2. The CDR3 sequence is 15 residues long. Looked up from germline, CDR1 is LGHDT and CDR2 is YNNKEL (reference sequence). V was clipped by 10 bases and J by 0 bases; unmatched bases: 7. CDR3 residues: CATQSGRSSYNEQFF. The DNA for the CDR3 is TGTGCCACCCAGAGCGGGAGGAGCTCCTACAATGAGCAGTTCTTC.

The genes are TRBV27 and TRBJ2-7; TRBD1 agrees at 11 bases. The V gene end was trimmed by 7 bases and the J gene end by 6 bases; junction bases not matched to a gene: 11. Germline CDR1 MNHEY, CDR2 SMNVEV (reference sequence). The CDR3 runs 15 residues. The CDR3 sequence is CASINLGTGGGEQYF. The CDR3 DNA follows: TGTGCCAGCATCAACCTTGGGACAGGGGGAGGCGAGCAGTACTTC.

This chain links TRBV13 with TRBJ2-3; D may be TRBD1 (5 bases). This CDR3 has 15 residues. CDR1 and CDR2 from the germline V gene are PRHDT and FYEKMQ (reference sequence). Trimming removed 5 bases from V and 2 bases from J, with 14 bases in between. CDR3 in DNA: TGTGCCAGCAGCCCTATAAGTGGGGCCACAGATACGCAGTATTTT. Translated: CASSPISGATDTQYF.

The chain is built from TRBV27 and TRBJ2-2; D not resolved. There are 14 residues in the CDR3. CDR1 is MNHEY, CDR2 SMNVEV, per germline (reference sequence). Deletions cut 2 bases from V and 5 bases from J, with 9 bases between. The CDR3 spells CASSLGPRTGELFF. CDR3 DNA: TGTGCCAGCAGTTTAGGGCCGAGAACCGGGGAGCTGTTTTTT.

The chain employs TRBV9 and TRBJ1-2, with 12 bases that match TRBD1. Trimming cost V 1 base and J 8 bases; bases outside gene matches: 6. Germline V CDR1 and CDR2: SGDLS, YYNGEE. The CDR3 runs to 15 residues. CDR3 residues: CASSVLGQGAGGYTF. The CDR3 bases are TGTGCCAGCAGCGTATTGGGACAGGGGGCAGGGGGCTACACCTTC.

The genes are TRBV7-2 and TRBJ2-1; 9 bases are a match to TRBD2. V trimming: 3 bases; J trimming: 4 bases; junction bases outside the gene matches: 1. CDR3 size: 14 residues. Germline V gives CDR1 SGHTA, CDR2 FQGNSA. CDR3 bases: TGTGCCAGCAGCTTTACTAGCGGGTACAATGAGCAGTTCTTC. Amino acids: CASSFTSGYNEQFF.

The rearrangement links TRBV18 to TRBJ1-6; perhaps TRBD1 as D (5 bases). The CDR3 has 15 residues. Deletions cut 2 bases from V and 8 bases from J, with 13 bases between. The germline V gene encodes CDR1 KGHSH and CDR2 LQKENI. The CDR3 here is CASSPIQGFDSPLHF. The CDR3 coding sequence is TGTGCCAGCTCACCAATCCAGGGTTTTGATTCACCCCTCCACTTT.

This clone ranks as medium-sized (0.01 to 0.1%). The chain employs TRBV7-9 and TRBJ1-2; D is uncertain. With 1 base removed from V and 13 bases from J, the gap between germline ends came to 4 bases. The length of the CDR3 is 9 residues. In germline, CDR1 is SEHNR, CDR2 FQNEAQ (reference sequence). DNA for the CDR3: TGTGCCAGCAGCTTAGATCTCACCTTC. It specifies CASSLDLTF.

This clone has a single count. The V call is TRBV27, the J call TRBJ2-3; D is undetermined. Trimming removed 4 bases from V and 3 bases from J, with 5 bases in between. This CDR3 is 12 amino acids long. CDR1 MNHEY and CDR2 SMNVEV come from the germline V gene (reference sequence). The CDR3 DNA is TGTGCCAGCAGTTCCACTACAGATACGCAGTATTTT. Its translation: CASSSTTDTQYF.